This TCR beta chain came from a study of human T cells and chemical hapten exposure. CDR3 size: 17 residues. The V gene end was trimmed by 1 base and the J gene end by 1 base; junction bases not matched to a gene: 7. Germline lookup yields CDR1 LGHDT and CDR2 YNNKEL (reference sequence). TCRdb itself ran the RACE reads through MiXCR, one entry per CDR3 protein. The table shows about 81,000 distinct CDR3 sequences, with around 7% occurring only once. Time point described: patch test 1, 2 weeks after DPC sensitization. Indicated treatment: therapeutic diphenylcyclopropenone sensitization with weekly scalp DPC.

The chain combines TRBV3-1 with TRBJ1-1; 9 positions agree with TRBD1. The specimen comprised whole blood, sampled in connection with sensitization to the hapten diphenylcyclopropenone (DPC). This clonotype was obtained from a woman in her 30s with alopecia areata. Some clones in this sample may be carry-over from other donors' samples. The CDR3 reads CASSQATGGYENTEAFF. CDR3 coding DNA: TGTGCCAGCAGCCAAGCCACAGGGGGCTATGAGAACACTGAAGCTTTCTTT.